This T cell receptor (beta chain) was recorded in a study of radiation and T cells in renal cell carcinoma. The germline V gene has CDR1 LNHDA and CDR2 SQIVND (reference sequence). V dropped 7 bases and J dropped 2 bases, with 9 bases sitting between them. The length of the CDR3 is 13 residues. Turning to this clone: Its antigen is currently unknown.

The time point is: blood 4 weeks post-SBRT, at nephrectomy. Treatment of the sample: 15 Gy SBRT to primary tumor, nephrectomy 4 weeks later. Blood was sampled at baseline, 2 weeks and 4 weeks after SBRT. Sequencing was performed with immunoSEQ multiplex PCR; in TCRdb, only in-frame clones are kept and a portion is missing. The data show 150,000 to 200,000 clones, with 88% seen just once and roughly 10% held by the top ten. Points from the study as a whole: From baseline, blood top tumor clonotypes peaked at 2 weeks post-radiation. Pretreatment tumor biopsies were lacking, so baseline clonotypes are unknown.

The chain uses TRBV19 and TRBJ2-1, with D unresolved. The receptor was isolated from a woman in her fifties or sixties with renal cell carcinoma. Sequences were derived from blood, sampled from a patient whose treatment included radiotherapy and nephrectomy. The CDR3, as DNA: TGTGCCAGTACCCCAGCACCCTACAATGAGCAGTTCTTC. Translation: CASTPAPYNEQFF.